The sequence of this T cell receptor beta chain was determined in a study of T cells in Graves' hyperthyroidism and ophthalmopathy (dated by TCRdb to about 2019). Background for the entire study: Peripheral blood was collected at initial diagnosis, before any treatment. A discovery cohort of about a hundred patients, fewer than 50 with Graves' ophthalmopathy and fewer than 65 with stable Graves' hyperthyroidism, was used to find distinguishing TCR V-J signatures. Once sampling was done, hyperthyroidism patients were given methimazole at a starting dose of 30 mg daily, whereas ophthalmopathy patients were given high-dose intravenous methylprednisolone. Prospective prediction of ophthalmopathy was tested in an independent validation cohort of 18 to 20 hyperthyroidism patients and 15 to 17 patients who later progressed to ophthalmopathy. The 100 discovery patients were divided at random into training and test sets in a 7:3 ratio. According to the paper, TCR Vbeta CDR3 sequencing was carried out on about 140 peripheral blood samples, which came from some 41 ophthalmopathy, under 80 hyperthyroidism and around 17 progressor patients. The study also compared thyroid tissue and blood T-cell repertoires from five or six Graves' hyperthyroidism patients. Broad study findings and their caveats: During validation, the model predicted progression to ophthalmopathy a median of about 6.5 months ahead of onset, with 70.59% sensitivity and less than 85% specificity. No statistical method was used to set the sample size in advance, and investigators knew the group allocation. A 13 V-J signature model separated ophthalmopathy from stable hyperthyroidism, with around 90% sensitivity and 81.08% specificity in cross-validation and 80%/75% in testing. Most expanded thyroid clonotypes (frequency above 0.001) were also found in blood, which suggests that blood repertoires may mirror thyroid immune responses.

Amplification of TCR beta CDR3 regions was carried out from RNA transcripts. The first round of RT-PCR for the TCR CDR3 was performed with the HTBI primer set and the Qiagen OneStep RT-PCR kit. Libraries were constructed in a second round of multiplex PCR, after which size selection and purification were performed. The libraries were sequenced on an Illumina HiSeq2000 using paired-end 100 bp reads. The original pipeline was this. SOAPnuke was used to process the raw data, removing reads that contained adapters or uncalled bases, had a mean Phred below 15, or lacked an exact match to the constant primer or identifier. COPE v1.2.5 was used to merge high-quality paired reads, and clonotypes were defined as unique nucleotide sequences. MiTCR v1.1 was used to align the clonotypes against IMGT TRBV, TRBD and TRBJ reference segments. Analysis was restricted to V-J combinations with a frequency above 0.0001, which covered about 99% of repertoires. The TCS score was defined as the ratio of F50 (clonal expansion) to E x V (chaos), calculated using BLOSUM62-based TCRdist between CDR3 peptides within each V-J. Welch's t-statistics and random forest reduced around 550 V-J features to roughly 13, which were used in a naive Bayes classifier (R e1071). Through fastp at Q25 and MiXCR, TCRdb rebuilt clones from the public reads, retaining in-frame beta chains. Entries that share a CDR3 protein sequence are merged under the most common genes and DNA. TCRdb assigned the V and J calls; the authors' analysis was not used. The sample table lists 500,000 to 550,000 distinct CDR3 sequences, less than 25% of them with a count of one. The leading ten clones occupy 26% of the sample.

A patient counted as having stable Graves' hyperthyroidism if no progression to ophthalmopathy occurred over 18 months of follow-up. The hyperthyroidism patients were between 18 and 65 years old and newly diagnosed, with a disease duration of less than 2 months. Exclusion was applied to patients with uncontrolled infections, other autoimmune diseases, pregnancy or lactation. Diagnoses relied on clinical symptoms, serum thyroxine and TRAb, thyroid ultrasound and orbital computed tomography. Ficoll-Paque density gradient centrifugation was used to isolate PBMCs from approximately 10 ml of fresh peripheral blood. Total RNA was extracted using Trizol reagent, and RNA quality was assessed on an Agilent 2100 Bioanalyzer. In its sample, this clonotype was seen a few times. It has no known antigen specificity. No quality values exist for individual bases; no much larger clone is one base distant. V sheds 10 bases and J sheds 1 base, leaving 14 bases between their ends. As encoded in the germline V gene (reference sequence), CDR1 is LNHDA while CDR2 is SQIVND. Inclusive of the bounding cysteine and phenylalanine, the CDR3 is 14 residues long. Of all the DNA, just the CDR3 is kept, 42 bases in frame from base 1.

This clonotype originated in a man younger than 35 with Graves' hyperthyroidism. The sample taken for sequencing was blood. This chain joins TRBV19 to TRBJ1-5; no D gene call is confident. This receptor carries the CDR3 CATGWQASNQPQHF. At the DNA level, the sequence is TGTGCCACCGGGTGGCAGGCCAGCAATCAGCCCCAGCATTTT.